Presented here are 21 T cell receptor beta chains from one specimen sequenced in a study of blood T cell repertoires in COVID-19. The assay was immunoSEQ multiplex PCR, and TCRdb's table has in-frame clones only and misses some. The top ten hold 6% of the sample, which has some 180,000 clones, around 79% seen once. The specimen sequenced was peripheral blood. Receptors were obtained from a woman between 40 and 50 years old with COVID-19, enrolled during active disease.

This clone was recorded once. The rearrangement uses TRBV7-8 and TRBJ1-2; D ambiguous. Germline V gene lookup returns CDR1 SGHVS and CDR2 FQNEAQ. This CDR3 is 14 amino acids long. V lost 3 bases and J lost 4, with 12 bases in between. The CDR3: CASSFDEASYGYTF. CDR3 coding DNA: TGTGCCAGCAGCTTCGATGAGGCCTCCTATGGCTACACCTTC.

This rearrangement joins TRBV5-5 to TRBJ1-5, with D tentatively TRBD1 (5 bases). Trimming took 0 bases from V and 7 from J, leaving 11 bases between them. Germline V CDR1 and CDR2: SGHKS, YYEKEE (reference sequence). This CDR3 is 14 amino acids long. The CDR3 nucleotides read TGTGCCAGCAGCTTGGAAGCAGGACAACAGCCCCAGCATTTT. Its protein is CASSLEAGQQPQHF.

This rearrangement joins TRBV4-1 to TRBJ2-7; the D gene is possibly TRBD2 (6 bases). CDR1 and CDR2 from the germline V gene are MGHRA and YSYEKL. This CDR3 spans 13 amino acids. V lost 4 bases to trimming and J lost 4 bases, with 11 bases between them. Here the CDR3 reads CASSPAGGYEQYF. CDR3 DNA: TGCGCCAGCAGCCCCGCTGGGGGGTACGAGCAGTACTTC.

The chain recombines TRBV7-8 with TRBJ1-2; 8 positions agree with TRBD1. The ends lost 5 bases at V and 9 bases at J; junction bases unmatched: 8. The CDR3 length is 13 residues. Per germline, CDR1 SGHVS and CDR2 FQNEAQ. CDR3: CASSLSGGGSYTF. CDR3 bases: TGTGCCAGCAGCCTCTCAGGGGGCGGGAGCTACACCTTC.

CDR3 residues: CASSYRDRGPYEQYF. DNA of the CDR3: TGTGCCAGCAGTTACCGGGACAGGGGGCCCTACGAGCAGTACTTC. The chain recombines TRBV6-5 with TRBJ2-7; 12 positions match TRBD1. V lost 2 bases to trimming and J lost 2 bases; unmatched junction nucleotides: 1. Germline V gene lookup returns CDR1 MNHEY and CDR2 SVGAGI. There are 15 residues in the CDR3.

This clone was seen a single time. The chain is built from TRBV4-2 and TRBJ2-1; 7 positions agree with TRBD1. V lost 5 bases, J lost 5 bases, and 9 bases stayed unmatched. Germline-derived CDR1 and CDR2 are LGHNA and YNFKEQ. This CDR3 has 15 amino acids. The CDR3 spells CASSSRTQGDNEQFF. In DNA form, the CDR3 reads TGTGCCAGCAGCTCTAGGACTCAGGGGGACAATGAGCAGTTCTTC.

This clone occurred many times. This chain joins TRBV5-1 and TRBJ2-5; D possibly corresponds to TRBD2 (5 bases). Germline CDR1 and CDR2: SGHRS and YFSETQ. This CDR3 region has 14 residues. Trimming pared 4 bases from V and 4 bases from J, leaving 14 bases between. The CDR3 protein is CASSTDGVTETQYF. CDR3 in DNA: TGCGCCAGCAGCACCGACGGGGTTACAGAGACCCAGTACTTC.

The chain employs TRBV11-2 and TRBJ1-5, with 9 positions matching TRBD1. This CDR3 spans 13 amino acids. CDR1 is SGHAT, CDR2 FQNNGV, per germline. V shed 5 bases and J 6 bases; nucleotides not matched to a gene: 2. The CDR3 protein is CASSRDRVQPQHF. The CDR3 DNA follows: TGTGCCAGCAGCCGGGACAGGGTTCAGCCCCAGCATTTT.

This chain uses TRBV21-1 with TRBJ1-6. TRBV21-1 is a documented pseudogene. The CDR3 runs to 18 residues. CDR3 protein: CASSKRAGPGSKGSPLHF. CDR3 nucleotide sequence: TGTGCCAGCAGCAAAAGGGCGGGGCCGGGGTCTAAGGGTTCACCCCTCCACTTT.

V usage is TRBV5-1 and J usage is TRBJ2-1, with 8 positions matching TRBD2. Germline V gene sequence: CDR1 SGHRS, CDR2 YFSETQ. Unmatched junction bases numbered 6, after V lost 0 bases and J lost 4 bases. The CDR3 is 16 residues long. CDR3 amino acids: CASSLGSLAGYNEQFF. The CDR3 DNA sequence: TGCGCCAGCAGCTTGGGTAGCCTAGCGGGTTACAATGAGCAGTTCTTC.

This clone has only a few counts. The chain links TRBV11-2 to TRBJ2-7; 13 nucleotides match TRBD2. Germline V gene lookup returns CDR1 SGHAT and CDR2 FQNNGV. J was trimmed by 1 base and V by 5 bases; bases with no gene match: 5. The CDR3 has 16 amino acids. DNA of the CDR3: TGTGCCAGCAGCCGGACTAGCGGGGGTGTTTCCTACGAGCAGTACTTC. It specifies CASSRTSGGVSYEQYF.

The chain joins TRBV6-2 or TRBV6-3 to TRBJ1-5, with 11 nucleotides matching TRBD1. The junction had 5 bases not matched to a gene; V was cut back by 5 bases and J by 5 bases. Germline V CDR1 and CDR2: MNHEY, SVGEGT. CDR3 length equals 15 residues. The CDR3 DNA reads TGTGCCAGCAGTCGGGGACAGGGGGTTTATCAGCCCCAGCATTTT. Translated, it gives CASSRGQGVYQPQHF.

The rearrangement uses TRBV5-4 and TRBJ2-1; 13 nucleotides line up with TRBD2. CDR3 size: 15 residues. From germline, CDR1 is SGHNT and CDR2 YYREEE (reference sequence). V shed 4 bases and J 5 bases; nucleotides not matched to a gene: 3. This CDR3 is CASSQTSGGNNEQFF. The DNA for the CDR3 is TGTGCCAGCAGCCAGACTAGCGGGGGGAACAATGAGCAGTTCTTC.

The chain carries TRBV25-1 and TRBJ2-4, with a possible D match to TRBD2 (5 bases). The CDR3 has 11 amino acids. Germline CDR1 reads MGHDK; CDR2 reads SYGVNS. V gave up 2 bases and J gave up 13 bases, with 9 bases separating them. CDR3 in DNA: TGTGCCAGCAGTGAAGGAGGAATCCAGTACTTC. Amino acids: CASSEGGIQYF.

This chain connects TRBV5-1 to TRBJ1-2; D might be TRBD1 (6 bases). The CDR3 loop spans 15 amino acids. Trimming removed 2 bases from V and 1 base from J, with 12 bases in between. The germline CDR1 and CDR2 sequences are SGHRS and YFSETQ. The CDR3 region has the DNA TGCGCCAGCAGCTTAACAGGGACCAGTAACTATGGCTACACCTTC. Its translation is CASSLTGTSNYGYTF.

The CDR3 sequence is CASRQACGNQPQHF. The CDR3 DNA sequence: TGTGCCAGCAGACAGGCCTGTGGCAATCAGCCCCAGCATTTT. The genes are TRBV6-4 and TRBJ1-5; possible D gene TRBD1, 5 bases. Germline V gives CDR1 MRHNA, CDR2 SNTAGT. Trimming stripped 6 bases from V and 2 bases from J, with 11 bases between. The CDR3 has 14 residues.

This chain joins TRBV3-1 (or the pseudogene TRBV3-2) and TRBJ1-6, with D unresolved. Germline values: CDR1 LGHDT, CDR2 YNNKEL (reference sequence). This CDR3 has 14 residues. With 6 bases removed from V and 5 bases from J, the gap between germline ends came to 11 bases. CDR3 in DNA: TGTGCCAGCAGACTCTCAGAGGATAATTCACCCCTCCACTTT. It is translated as CASRLSEDNSPLHF.

This chain joins TRBV19 and TRBJ1-5; D is ambiguous. From germline, CDR1 is LNHDA and CDR2 SQIVND (reference sequence). V lost 5 bases to trimming and J lost 3 bases, with 14 bases between them. The CDR3 is made up of 15 amino acids. The CDR3 DNA is TGTGCCAGTAGTTACGCCGGGAGCCCCAATCAGCCCCAGCATTTT. Its protein is CASSYAGSPNQPQHF.

J is TRBJ1-1 and V is TRBV18, with TRBD1 as a possible D gene (5 bases). V lost 6 bases and J 0 bases, leaving 17 bases between the germline ends. Germline V gene data show CDR1 as KGHSH and CDR2 as LQKENI. CDR3 length equals 16 residues. CDR3 coding DNA: TGTGCCAGCTCCTCGAGGCAGGGCAATATGAACACTGAAGCTTTCTTT. This codes for CASSSRQGNMNTEAFF.

The chain employs TRBV14 and TRBJ2-6; D is unclear. The V gene lost 8 bases and the J gene lost 2 bases, with 7 bases spanning the gap. Germline V CDR1 and CDR2: SGHDN, FVKESK. This CDR3 is built from 13 residues. As DNA, the CDR3 is TGTGCCAGCGCGATTGCTGGGGCCAACGTCCTGACTTTC. Protein: CASAIAGANVLTF.

About this clone: Other DNA sequences in this specimen translate into the identical CDR3. V usage is TRBV5-1 and J usage is TRBJ1-4; 9 bases map to TRBD1. Germline V gives CDR1 SGHRS, CDR2 YFSETQ. V was clipped by 0 bases and J by 5 bases; unmatched bases: 2. The CDR3 spans 15 residues. The chain's CDR3 is CASSLAGTGNEKLFF. The CDR3 bases are TGCGCCAGCAGCTTGGCCGGGACAGGGAATGAAAAACTGTTTTTT. Complete variable domain (other parts from reference TRBV5-1 and TRBJ1-4): KAGVTQTPRYLIKTRGQQVTLSCSPISGHRSVSWYQQTPGQGLQFLFEYFSETQRNKGNFPGRFSGRQFSNSRSEMNVSTLELGDSALYLCASSLAGTGNEKLFFGSGTQLSVL.